The 18 T cell receptor beta chains presented below share a single source sample, sequenced in a study of control samples from healthy donors and cancer patients. Sequencing was performed with immunoSEQ multiplex PCR; in TCRdb, only in-frame clones are kept and a portion is missing. There are approximately 180,000 clones in the sample; roughly 94% occur only once, and 1.3% to 1.5% lies in the top ten. The material sequenced was blood. These TCRs come from a woman between 18 and 29 years old in good health.

The V and J genes are TRBV19 and TRBJ1-2; D is undetermined. Germline CDR1 LNHDA, CDR2 SQIVND (reference sequence). The V and J ends lost 7 bases and 5 bases respectively, with 17 bases between them. The CDR3 runs to 14 residues. As DNA, the CDR3 is TGTGCCAGTACTACGGACGTGAGTTGGTATGGCTACACCTTC. Encoded protein: CASTTDVSWYGYTF.

The chain employs TRBV7-9 and TRBJ2-2; maybe TRBD2 (5 bases). The V end lost 4 bases, the J end lost 5 bases, and 11 bases lay between the germline ends. Germline values: CDR1 SEHNR, CDR2 FQNEAQ (reference sequence). CDR3 length equals 14 residues. The CDR3 region has the DNA TGTGCCAGCAGCTCCACGGGGTTGACCGGGGAGCTGTTTTTT. Translation: CASSSTGLTGELFF. The full variable domain, in which reference TRBV7-9 and TRBJ2-2 provide the parts outside the CDR3, is DTGVSQNPRHKITKRGQNVTFRCDPISEHNRLYWYRQTLGQGPEFLTYFQNEAQLEKSRLLSDRFSAERPKGSFSTLEIQRTEQGDSAMYLCASSSTGLTGELFFGEGSRLTVL.

This chain joins TRBV6-2 or TRBV6-3 and TRBJ2-7; 7 bases match TRBD1. The J segment lost 5 bases and the V segment lost 5 bases, leaving 3 bases of the junction unmatched. The germline V gene encodes CDR1 MNHEY and CDR2 SVGEGT. This CDR3 is built from 12 residues. The CDR3 nucleotides are TGTGCCAGCAGTCGACAGGGCCACGAGCAGTACTTC. Protein: CASSRQGHEQYF.

V usage is TRBV7-2 and J usage is TRBJ1-5; possibly TRBD1 for D (6 bases). This CDR3 has 15 residues. The V end lost 1 base, the J end lost 4 bases, and 11 bases lay between the germline ends. Germline values: CDR1 SGHTA, CDR2 FQGNSA. The CDR3 DNA sequence: TGTGCCAGCAGCTTAGATGCGGGGGCGAATCAGCCCCAGCATTTT. As protein: CASSLDAGANQPQHF.

The rearrangement joins TRBV13 to TRBJ1-1; the D gene is possibly TRBD1 (5 bases). Trimming removed 2 bases from V and 0 bases from J, with 13 bases in between. The CDR3 has 16 amino acids. From germline, CDR1 is PRHDT and CDR2 FYEKMQ (reference sequence). The CDR3 sequence: CASSLRDSYMNTEAFF. CDR3 sequence (DNA): TGTGCCAGCAGCTTACGAGACAGCTACATGAACACTGAAGCTTTCTTT.

The chain uses TRBV3-1 (or the pseudogene TRBV3-2) and TRBJ1-1; perhaps TRBD1 as D (5 bases). Trimming took 6 bases from V and 2 from J, leaving 7 bases between them. The germline V gene has CDR1 LGHDT and CDR2 YNNKEL (reference sequence). The CDR3 is 12 amino acids. The CDR3 DNA reads TGTGCCAGCAGTGGGGCCAACACTGAAGCTTTCTTT. It is translated as CASSGANTEAFF.

The chain employs TRBV7-9 and TRBJ1-1, with TRBD1 matching 8 bases. The germline V gene encodes CDR1 SEHNR and CDR2 FQNEAQ (reference sequence). CDR3 length: 17 residues. After removal of 1 base from V and 5 bases from J, the junction contained 12 bases not matched to a gene. CDR3 sequence reads: CASSLGGTRTGKTEAFF. The CDR3 DNA sequence: TGTGCCAGCAGCTTAGGGGGGACCCGGACAGGGAAAACTGAAGCTTTCTTT. Complete variable domain (other parts from reference TRBV7-9 and TRBJ1-1): DTGVSQNPRHKITKRGQNVTFRCDPISEHNRLYWYRQTLGQGPEFLTYFQNEAQLEKSRLLSDRFSAERPKGSFSTLEIQRTEQGDSAMYLCASSLGGTRTGKTEAFFGQGTRLTVV.

The chain employs TRBV15 and TRBJ2-3; 14 bases agree with TRBD2. Germline loops: CDR1 LNHNV, CDR2 YYDKDF (reference sequence). The CDR3 totals 17 residues. Trimming at V came to 1 base and at J to 6 bases, leaving 6 bases not matched to a gene. The CDR3 loop is CATSRVRLAGGPDTQYF. In nucleotides, the CDR3 is TGTGCCACCAGCAGAGTCAGACTAGCGGGGGGGCCGGATACGCAGTATTTT.

The chain carries TRBV5-1 and TRBJ1-2; D remains ambiguous. The CDR3 length is 15 residues. V lost 0 bases, J lost 3 bases, and 12 bases lay in between. Germline loops: CDR1 SGHRS, CDR2 YFSETQ. The CDR3 DNA is TGCGCCAGCAGCTTGGCCCTGGGGTACCACTATGGCTACACCTTC. Amino acids: CASSLALGYHYGYTF.

This chain links TRBV5-4 with TRBJ2-3; possibly TRBD1 for D (5 bases). The CDR3 is 14 residues long. Germline V lookup: CDR1 SGHNT, CDR2 YYREEE (reference sequence). Trimming removed 0 bases from V and 5 bases from J, with 10 bases in between. CDR3 amino acids: CASSLGTGGDTQYF. CDR3 nucleotide sequence: TGTGCCAGCAGCTTGGGAACAGGTGGAGATACGCAGTATTTT.

The CDR3 is CASSPYRADEKLFF. As DNA, the CDR3 is TGTGCCAGCTCACCCTACAGGGCCGATGAAAAACTGTTTTTT. The chain combines TRBV18 with TRBJ1-4; D is possibly TRBD1 (6 bases). CDR1 is KGHSH, CDR2 LQKENI, per germline. The ends were cut back, 3 bases at V and 6 bases at J, with 11 bases in the middle. CDR3 length: 14 amino acids.

The J gene is TRBJ1-2, the V gene TRBV6-1; D is uncertain. The CDR3 consists of 14 residues. Trimming cost V 2 bases and J 3 bases, with 10 bases left between them. Germline V lookup: CDR1 MNHNS, CDR2 SASEGT. The CDR3 DNA follows: TGTGCCAGCAGTGAATTAGGACGGGACTATGGCTACACCTTC. It codes for CASSELGRDYGYTF.

This clone was seen once. The chain joins TRBV7-2 to TRBJ2-7; 9 bases match TRBD1. With V trimmed by 5 bases and J by 1 base, 3 bases remained unmatched. Germline V gene sequence: CDR1 SGHTA, CDR2 FQGNSA. This CDR3 is built from 14 residues. The CDR3 DNA reads as TGTGCCAGCAGCAGACAGGGGGTGTCCTACGAGCAGTACTTC. The encoded protein is CASSRQGVSYEQYF.

This chain links TRBV11-2 with TRBJ2-7; the match to TRBD2 covers 8 bases. Germline V gives CDR1 SGHAT, CDR2 FQNNGV. The trim removed 3 bases at V and 6 bases at J, leaving 10 bases unmatched. The CDR3 runs to 15 residues. The CDR3 sequence: CASSFLREGTSEQYF. The CDR3 DNA sequence: TGTGCCAGCAGCTTTCTTCGGGAGGGGACTAGCGAGCAGTACTTC.

The genes are TRBV11-2 and TRBJ2-3; D is unresolved. Germline V gene lookup returns CDR1 SGHAT and CDR2 FQNNGV. Trimming took off 2 bases at V and 6 bases at J, with 9 bases between the two ends. The CDR3 extends over 13 amino acids. The chain's CDR3 is CASSLQASDTQYF. In nucleotides, the CDR3 is TGTGCCAGCAGCTTACAGGCCTCGGATACGCAGTATTTT.

The chain has TRBV13 and TRBJ1-3; a weak D match, TRBD1 (5 bases). The CDR3 consists of 14 residues. The V and J ends lost 5 bases and 4 bases respectively, with 12 bases between them. The germline V gene encodes CDR1 PRHDT and CDR2 FYEKMQ (reference sequence). The CDR3 spells CASSPRGLGNTIYF. CDR3 coding DNA: TGTGCCAGCAGCCCGCGGGGGTTAGGAAACACCATATATTTT.

The CDR3 loop reads CASRGQGRNEQYF. Written as DNA, the CDR3 is TGTGCCAGCAGGGGACAGGGTAGGAACGAGCAGTACTTC. V is TRBV28 and J is TRBJ2-7; 9 bases map to TRBD1. This CDR3 comprises 13 residues. The germline V gene has CDR1 MDHEN and CDR2 SYDVKM. V gave up 6 bases and J gave up 5 bases; unmatched junction bases: 5.

The chain combines TRBV6-5 with TRBJ1-4, with TRBD1 identical over 8 bases. The CDR3 consists of 15 residues. V trimming: 4 bases; J trimming: 8 bases; junction bases outside the gene matches: 9. Germline CDR1 and CDR2: MNHEY and SVGAGI. The CDR3 loop is CASSFRSDRGEKLFF. CDR3 nucleotide sequence: TGTGCCAGCAGTTTCCGAAGCGACAGGGGAGAAAAACTGTTTTTT.